This TCR beta chain stems from a study of blood T cells in healthy people across ages. Whole-study findings and limits: As age increased, TCR beta diversity per million T cells fell in a roughly linear fashion.

This clonotype has just a few counts. As yet, its antigen is unknown. The authors ran a second PCR of roughly 7 to 11 cycles using a sample-barcoded 5' primer and a J-beta primer mix. TCRdb re-called the 5' RACE reads with MiXCR, one entry per CDR3 protein. This table holds over 1,300,000 distinct CDR3 sequences, roughly 64% found once. This receptor was identified in a young man in good health. The specimen was blood.

The CDR3 coding sequence is TGCGCCAGCAGCCCCTTGGGGTCTAGTTTTGACAACGAGCAGTACTTC. Translated: CASSPLGSSFDNEQYF. The chain employs TRBV5-1 and TRBJ2-7; D remains unclear. Trimming cost V 4 bases and J 5 bases, with 22 bases left between them. CDR1 is SGHRS and CDR2 is YFSETQ in the germline V gene. CDR3 length: 16 residues.